The present entry profiles one T cell receptor (beta chain) with its context. The germline CDR1 and CDR2 sequences are LNHDA and SQIVND (reference sequence). V shed 10 bases and J shed 3 bases, with 21 bases lying between them. The CDR3 spans 15 residues. This sample was included in a study of blood T cell repertoires in COVID-19. Study-level background: PBMCs, B-cell-depleted T cells, or T cells provided the cDNA or gDNA that made up the material.

Sequenced by immunoSEQ multiplex PCR; TCRdb stores in-frame clones only, minus some. The sample lists 300,000 or so clones, about 90% seen once, with roughly 6.7% in the top ten. The TCR comes from a man younger than 30 who had recovered from COVID-19. The genes are TRBV19 and TRBJ1-1; weak D call: TRBD1 (6 bases). Sequencing was performed on peripheral blood. The CDR3 loop is CATSRDTTLYTEAFF. The CDR3 bases are TGTGCCACAAGTCGGGACACAACCTTGTACACTGAAGCTTTCTTT. The variable domain in full, with the rest retrieved from reference TRBV19 and TRBJ1-1, is DGGITQSPKYLFRKEGQNVTLSCEQNLNHDAMYWYRQDPGQGLRLIYYSQIVNDFQKGDIAEGYSVSREKKESFPLTVTSAQKNPTAFYLCATSRDTTLYTEAFFGQGTRLTVV.